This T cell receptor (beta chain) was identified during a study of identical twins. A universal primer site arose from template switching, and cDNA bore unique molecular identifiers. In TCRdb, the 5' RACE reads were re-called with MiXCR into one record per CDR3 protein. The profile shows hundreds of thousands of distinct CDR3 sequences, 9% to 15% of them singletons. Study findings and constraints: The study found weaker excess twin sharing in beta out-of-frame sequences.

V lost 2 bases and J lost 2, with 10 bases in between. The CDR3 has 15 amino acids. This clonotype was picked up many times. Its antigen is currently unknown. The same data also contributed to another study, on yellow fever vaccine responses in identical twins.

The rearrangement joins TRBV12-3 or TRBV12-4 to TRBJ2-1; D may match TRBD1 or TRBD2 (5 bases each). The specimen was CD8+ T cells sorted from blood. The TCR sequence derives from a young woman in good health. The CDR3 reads CASSLSGTPYNEQFF. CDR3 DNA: TGTGCCAGCAGTTTAAGTGGGACCCCCTACAATGAGCAGTTCTTC.